This TCR beta chain was observed in a study of CD8+ T cells in alopecia areata. Germline CDR1 reads SGHTA; CDR2 reads FQGTGA. The V end was cut by 5 bases, the J end by 7 bases, with 15 bases between. The CDR3 is 14 residues long. It was from PBMCs that CD4+ and CD8+ T cells were sorted. Whole-study results and caveats: Normal scalp had lower clonality than lesional scalp, with alopecia totalis/universalis lesions showing this most strongly. Sequenced scalp T cells also include alphabeta T cells resident in normal skin.

A remark on this clone: The antigen remains undetermined.

Following extraction, RNA underwent reverse transcription to cDNA, which served as the sequencing template. Using immunoSEQ multiplex PCR, the repertoire was profiled, and TCRdb retains in-frame clones only, with some absent. The data show about 110,000 clones, 50% to 60% seen once. The clonotype originates from a human donor with alopecia areata. V is TRBV7-3 and J is TRBJ2-1; a weak D match, TRBD2 (5 bases). The sequencing sample was made of NKG2D-low CD8+ T cells sorted from blood. The CDR3 region has the DNA TGTGCCAGCAGCCCGAGGGCCAACAGTAATGAGCAGTTCTTC. Residues: CASSPRANSNEQFF.